Below are 7 T cell receptor beta chains sequenced from a single sample in a study of T cells in Graves' hyperthyroidism and ophthalmopathy. Researchers amplified the TCR beta CDR3 regions from RNA transcripts. Initially, a first-round RT-PCR of the TCR CDR3 employed the HTBI primer set. TCRdb ran MiXCR on the multiplex PCR reads and lists one entry per CDR3 protein. The sample shows about 570,000 distinct CDR3 sequences, under 60% of them seen only once. The sample consisted of peripheral blood or thyroid tissue (not recorded which). Source of these receptors: an adult woman with Graves' disease, either hyperthyroidism or ophthalmopathy (not recorded which).

Only a few counts were recorded for this clonotype. The J gene is TRBJ2-5, the V gene TRBV10-2, with 10 bases matching TRBD2. The CDR3 loop spans 13 amino acids. Germline V gene lookup returns CDR1 WSHSY and CDR2 SAAADI. Germline trimming cut 8 bases from V and 5 bases from J; bases unmatched to any gene: 5. Here the CDR3 DNA reads TGCGCCAGCTCTAGCGGGAGTGGGGAGACCCAGTACTTC. Translation gives CASSSGSGETQYF.

This clonotype has more than one count but fewer than ten. The chain couples TRBV6-5 to TRBJ1-2; D unresolved. Germline V CDR1 and CDR2: MNHEY, SVGAGI. The CDR3 loop spans 16 amino acids. With 6 bases removed from V and 2 bases from J, the gap between germline ends came to 19 bases. The CDR3 is CASSSPEGRANYGYTF. Here the CDR3 DNA reads TGTGCCAGCAGCTCCCCCGAGGGAAGAGCAAACTATGGCTACACCTTC.

This clonotype was recorded many times. The chain recombines TRBV4-1 with TRBJ1-3; perhaps TRBD1 as D (5 bases). The CDR3 extends over 14 amino acids. Germline CDR1 is MGHRA and CDR2 is YSYEKL. Trimming removed 1 base from V and 2 bases from J, with 6 bases in between. The CDR3 loop reads CASSQVRAGNTIYF. The DNA for the CDR3 is TGCGCCAGCAGCCAAGTCAGGGCTGGAAACACCATATATTTT.

This clonotype is a singleton in its sample. The V and J genes are TRBV2 and TRBJ1-1; D unclear. Trimming removed 4 bases from V and 1 base from J, with 19 bases in between. The CDR3 runs 17 residues. The germline gives CDR1 SNHLY, CDR2 FYNNEI. As DNA, the CDR3 is TGTGCCAGCAGTGGTAGAAGCACTACCCTAAAGAACACTGAAGCTTTCTTT. It translates to CASSGRSTTLKNTEAFF.

A remark on this clonotype: This may be a read error: a much more frequent sequence differs by one nucleotide. V and J are TRBV19 and TRBJ2-5; no firm D call. The CDR3 runs 14 residues. Germline loops: CDR1 LNHDA, CDR2 SQIVND (reference sequence). Here the CDR3 reads CASSHELLRETQYF. The CDR3 bases are TGCGCCAGCAGCCACGAGCTCCTGAGAGAGACCCAGTACTTC.

This clonotype was seen many times. The junction does not match germline at one end; this may be a read error. This rearrangement joins TRBV3-1 to TRBJ1-5; D possibly corresponds to TRBD1 (5 bases). From germline, CDR1 is LGHDT and CDR2 YNNKEL (reference sequence). CDR3 length equals 13 residues. The CDR3, as DNA: TGCGCCAGCAGCCAAGCAGGGAATCAGCCCCAGCATTTT. This sequence encodes CASSQAGNQPQHF.

The table lists this clonotype with many counts. CDR3 in DNA: TGTGCCAGCAGCTCTGGCAATCAGCCCCAGCATTTT. It specifies CASSSGNQPQHF. The genes are TRBV7-9 and TRBJ1-5; D is undetermined. Germline CDR1 reads SEHNR; CDR2 reads FQNEAQ (reference sequence). The CDR3 length is 12 residues. Trimming took 4 bases from V and 2 from J, leaving 3 bases between them.